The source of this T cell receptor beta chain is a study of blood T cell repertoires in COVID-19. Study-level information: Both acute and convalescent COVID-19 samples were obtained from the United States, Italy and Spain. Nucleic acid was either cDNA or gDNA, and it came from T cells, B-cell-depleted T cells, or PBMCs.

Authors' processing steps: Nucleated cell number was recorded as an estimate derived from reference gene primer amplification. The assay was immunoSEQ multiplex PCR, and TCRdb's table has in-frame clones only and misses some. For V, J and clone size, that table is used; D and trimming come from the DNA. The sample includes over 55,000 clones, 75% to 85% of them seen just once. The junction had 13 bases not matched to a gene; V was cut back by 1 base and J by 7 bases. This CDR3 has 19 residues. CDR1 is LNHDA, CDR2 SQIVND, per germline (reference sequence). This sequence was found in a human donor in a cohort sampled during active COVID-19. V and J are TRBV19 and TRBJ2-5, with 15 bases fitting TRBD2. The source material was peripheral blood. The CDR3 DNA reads TGTGCCAGTAGTATAGGCTTGGGACTAGCGGGGGGAAGCTCCGGGACCCAGTACTTC. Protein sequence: CASSIGLGLAGGSSGTQYF.